Below are 15 T cell receptor beta chains sequenced from a single sample in a study of blood T cell repertoires in COVID-19. Profiled with immunoSEQ multiplex PCR; TCRdb holds only in-frame clones, not every one. Of about 280,000 clones in the sample, approximately 83% were seen once. Sequencing used peripheral blood. The receptors were gathered from a woman between 50 and 59 years old who had recovered from COVID-19.

V is TRBV29-1 and J is TRBJ2-7; D ambiguous. Trimming took off 4 bases at V and 7 bases at J, with 20 bases between the two ends. The CDR3 contains 14 residues. Germline-derived CDR1 and CDR2 are SQVTM and ANQGSEA. CDR3 DNA sequence: TGCAGCGTTGGGCGAAAGCTAGAGGTTGGTGAGCAGTACTTC. It yields the protein CSVGRKLEVGEQYF.

This clone was observed many times. The V and J genes are TRBV4-3 and TRBJ1-2, with D maybe TRBD1 (6 bases). The CDR3 runs 15 residues. V was cut by 3 bases and J by 0 bases, with 11 bases left in between. Germline-derived CDR1 and CDR2 are LGHNA and YSLEER. CDR3: CASSQNRDPNYGYTF. CDR3 nucleotides: TGCGCCAGCAGCCAGAACAGGGACCCTAACTATGGCTACACCTTC.

V and J are TRBV5-1 and TRBJ2-7, with a possible D match to TRBD1 (6 bases). Germline assignment: CDR1 SGHRS and CDR2 YFSETQ. The CDR3 covers 13 residues. The V end lost 2 bases, the J end lost 7 bases, and 13 bases lay between the germline ends. CDR3 loop: CASSLYQGKEQYF. CDR3 bases: TGCGCCAGCAGCTTATATCAGGGGAAGGAGCAGTACTTC.

The chain is built from TRBV9 and TRBJ2-3; 7 positions match TRBD1. Germline CDR1 reads SGDLS; CDR2 reads YYNGEE. Trimming took 4 bases from V and 4 from J; bases not matched to a gene: 18. This CDR3 comprises 18 residues. CDR3 bases: TGTGCCAGCAGCCCCCAGGCCCGTCTTGAGGGGGCGGCAGATACGCAGTATTTT. Protein sequence: CASSPQARLEGAADTQYF.

This clone was seen only once. The chain couples TRBV28 to TRBJ2-7, with a weak D call TRBD1 (5 bases). The CDR3 contains 15 residues. V gave up 5 bases and J gave up 4 bases, with 18 bases separating them. CDR1 is MDHEN, CDR2 SYDVKM, per germline. The CDR3 nucleotides are TGTGCCAGCAGTATTACAGGTCCTGGGATTTACGAGCAGTACTTC. It translates to CASSITGPGIYEQYF.

The chain employs TRBV7-2 and TRBJ2-3, with D perhaps TRBD2 (6 bases). V lost 5 bases and J 1 base, leaving 16 bases between the germline ends. The CDR3 has 16 amino acids. Per the germline V gene, CDR1 is SGHTA and CDR2 is FQGNSA. The CDR3 reads CASSLRPWRGTDTQYF. CDR3 DNA sequence: TGTGCCAGCAGCCTCCGACCGTGGAGGGGCACAGATACGCAGTATTTT.

The rearrangement joins TRBV7-3 to TRBJ2-3, with 7 nucleotides matching TRBD2. V shed 5 bases and J 4 bases; nucleotides not matched to a gene: 9. CDR1 SGHTA and CDR2 FQGTGA come from the germline V gene. The CDR3 runs 15 residues. Here the CDR3 reads CASSASGIMADTQYF. The CDR3 bases are TGTGCCAGCAGCGCCAGCGGGATAATGGCAGATACGCAGTATTTT.

The J gene is TRBJ2-3, the V gene TRBV4-2; 14 bases match TRBD2. The CDR3 is 17 amino acids. J gave up 5 bases and V 2 bases, and 6 bases lay outside the gene matches. Germline values: CDR1 LGHNA, CDR2 YNFKEQ. The CDR3 loop reads CASSQRGLAGVGDTQYF. As DNA, the CDR3 is TGTGCCAGCAGCCAACGGGGACTAGCGGGGGTGGGAGATACGCAGTATTTT.

The chain joins TRBV6-2 or TRBV6-3 to TRBJ1-5, with 8 bases lining up with TRBD1. Unmatched junction bases numbered 7, after V lost 5 bases and J lost 1 base. This CDR3 contains 16 residues. Germline V gives CDR1 MNHEY, CDR2 SVGEGT. In nucleotides, the CDR3 is TGTGCCAGCAGTGGGGACAGGAGAAGGAGCAATCAGCCCCAGCATTTT. Translation: CASSGDRRRSNQPQHF.

J is TRBJ1-6 and V is TRBV7-9, with D possibly matching TRBD1 (6 bases). Trimming removed 1 base at V and 8 bases at J, with 6 bases between. Germline V gene lookup returns CDR1 SEHNR and CDR2 FQNEAQ (reference sequence). The CDR3 has 13 amino acids. The DNA for the CDR3 is TGTGCCAGCAGCTTAGAGGGGGATTCACCCCTCCACTTT. Its protein product is CASSLEGDSPLHF.

The V and J genes are TRBV11-2 and TRBJ2-7; 7 bases line up with TRBD1. Per the germline V gene, CDR1 is SGHAT and CDR2 is FQNNGV. V lost 4 bases, J lost 6 bases, and 9 bases stayed unmatched. This CDR3 is 14 amino acids long. The CDR3 DNA reads as TGTGCCAGCAGCTCCTTGACAGGGTGGGCCGAGCAGTACTTC. This sequence encodes CASSSLTGWAEQYF.

This clone showed up just a few times. This chain uses TRBV7-8 with TRBJ1-3; D ambiguous. The CDR3 contains 13 residues. Looked up from germline, CDR1 is SGHVS and CDR2 is FQNEAQ. Between the trimmed V and J ends, which lost 2 bases and 3 bases, there was a span of 5 bases. DNA of the CDR3: TGTGCCAGCAGCTTATACAATGGAAACACCATATATTTT. Its translation is CASSLYNGNTIYF.

J is TRBJ2-2 and V is TRBV30; TRBD1 might be the D (5 bases). The CDR3 contains 14 residues. V was cut by 4 bases and J by 2 bases, with 11 bases left in between. Germline CDR1 and CDR2: GTSNPN and SVGIG (reference sequence). The CDR3 sequence: CAWKHQGNTGELFF. The CDR3 DNA sequence: TGTGCCTGGAAACACCAGGGTAACACCGGGGAGCTGTTTTTT.

J is TRBJ1-1 and V is TRBV3-1 (or the pseudogene TRBV3-2), with a tentative D call TRBD1 (5 bases). The germline V and J ends were trimmed by 4 bases and 3 bases, with 15 bases remaining between them. The CDR3 totals 15 residues. Per germline, CDR1 LGHDT and CDR2 YNNKEL (reference sequence). The CDR3 spells CASSPPRSGYTEAFF. CDR3 sequence (DNA): TGTGCCAGCAGCCCCCCAAGGTCAGGGTACACTGAAGCTTTCTTT.

V is TRBV5-8 and J is TRBJ1-4, with 9 bases identical to TRBD1. The CDR3 extends over 15 amino acids. Germline-derived CDR1 and CDR2 are SGHTS and YDEGEE. V was clipped by 0 bases and J by 3 bases; unmatched bases: 0. CDR3 amino acids: CASSLGDRANEKLFF. For the CDR3, the DNA is TGTGCCAGCAGCTTGGGGGACAGGGCTAATGAAAAACTGTTTTTT.